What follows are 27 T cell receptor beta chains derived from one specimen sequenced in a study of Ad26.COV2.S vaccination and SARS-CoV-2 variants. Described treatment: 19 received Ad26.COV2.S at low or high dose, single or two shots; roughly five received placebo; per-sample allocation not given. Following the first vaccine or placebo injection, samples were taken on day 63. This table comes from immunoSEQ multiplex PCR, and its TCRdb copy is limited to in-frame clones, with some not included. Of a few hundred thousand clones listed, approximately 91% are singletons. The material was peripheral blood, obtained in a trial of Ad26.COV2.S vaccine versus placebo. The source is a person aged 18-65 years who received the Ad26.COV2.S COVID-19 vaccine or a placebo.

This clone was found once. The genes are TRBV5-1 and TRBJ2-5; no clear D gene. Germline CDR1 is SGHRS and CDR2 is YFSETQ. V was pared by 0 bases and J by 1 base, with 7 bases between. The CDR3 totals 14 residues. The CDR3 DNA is TGCGCCAGCAGCTTGGGGGTACTCCAAGAGACCCAGTACTTC. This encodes CASSLGVLQETQYF.

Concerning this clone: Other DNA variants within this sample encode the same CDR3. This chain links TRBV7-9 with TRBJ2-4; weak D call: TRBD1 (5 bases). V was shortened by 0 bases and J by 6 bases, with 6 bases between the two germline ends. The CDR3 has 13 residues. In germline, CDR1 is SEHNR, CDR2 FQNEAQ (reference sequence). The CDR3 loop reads CASSLAQGNIQYF. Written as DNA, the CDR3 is TGTGCCAGCAGCTTAGCTCAGGGAAACATTCAGTACTTC. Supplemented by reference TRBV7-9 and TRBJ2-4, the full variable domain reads DTGVSQNPRHKITKRGQNVTFRCDPISEHNRLYWYRQTLGQGPEFLTYFQNEAQLEKSRLLSDRFSAERPKGSFSTLEIQRTEQGDSAMYLCASSLAQGNIQYFGAGTRLSVL.

This CDR3 is CASSLGGGNNSPLHF. CDR3 bases: TGTGCCAGCAGCCTAGGGGGCGGTAATAATTCACCCCTCCACTTT. V usage is TRBV14 and J usage is TRBJ1-6, with TRBD1 identical over 7 bases. Germline CDR1 reads SGHDN; CDR2 reads FVKESK. The CDR3 has 15 amino acids. Trimming removed 4 bases from V and 5 bases from J; junction bases left unmatched: 5. The full variable domain, with the rest looked up from reference TRBV14 and TRBJ1-6, is EAGVTQFPSHSVIEKGQTVTLRCDPISGHDNLYWYRRVMGKEIKFLLHFVKESKQDESGMPNNRFLAERTGGTYSTLKVQPAELEDSGVYFCASSLGGGNNSPLHFGNGTRLTVT.

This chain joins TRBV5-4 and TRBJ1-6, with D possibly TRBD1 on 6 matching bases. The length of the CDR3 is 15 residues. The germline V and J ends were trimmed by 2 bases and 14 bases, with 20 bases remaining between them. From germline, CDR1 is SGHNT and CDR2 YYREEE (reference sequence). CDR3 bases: TGTGCCAGCAGCTTCCCTGGAAGCCCGGGGGCCACCCTCCACTTT. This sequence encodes CASSFPGSPGATLHF.

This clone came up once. The DNA for the CDR3 is TGTGCCAGCAGCTTAGCACAGACCTACGAGCAGTACTTC. It encodes CASSLAQTYEQYF. The rearrangement links TRBV11-2 to TRBJ2-7, with D unresolved. The V gene's germline CDR1 is SGHAT and CDR2 FQNNGV. The germline V and J ends were trimmed by 1 base and 2 bases, with 6 bases remaining between them. The CDR3 consists of 13 residues. The variable domain in full, completed from reference TRBV11-2 and TRBJ2-7, reads EAGVAQSPRYKIIEKRQSVAFWCNPISGHATLYWYQQILGQGPKLLIQFQNNGVVDDSQLPKDRFSAERLKGVDSTLKIQPAKLEDSAVYLCASSLAQTYEQYFGPGTRLTVT.

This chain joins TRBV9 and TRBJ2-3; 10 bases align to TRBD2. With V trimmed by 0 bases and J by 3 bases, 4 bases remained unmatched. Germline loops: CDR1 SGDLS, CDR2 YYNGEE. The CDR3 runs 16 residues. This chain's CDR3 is CASSVDSGRSTDTQYF. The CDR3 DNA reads TGTGCCAGCAGCGTAGATAGCGGGAGGAGTACAGATACGCAGTATTTT.

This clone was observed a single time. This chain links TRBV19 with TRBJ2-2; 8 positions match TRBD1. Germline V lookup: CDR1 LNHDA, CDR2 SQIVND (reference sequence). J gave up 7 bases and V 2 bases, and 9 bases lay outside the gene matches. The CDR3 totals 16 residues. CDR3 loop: CASSIIQGASGGELFF. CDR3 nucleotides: TGTGCCAGTAGTATAATCCAGGGGGCGTCCGGCGGGGAGCTGTTTTTT.

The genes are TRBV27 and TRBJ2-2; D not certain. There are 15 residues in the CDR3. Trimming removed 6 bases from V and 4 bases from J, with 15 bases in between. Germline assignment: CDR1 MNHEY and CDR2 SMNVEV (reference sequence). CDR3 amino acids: CASRLYTPGTGELFF. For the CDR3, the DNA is TGTGCCAGCAGATTGTACACCCCAGGCACCGGGGAGCTGTTTTTT.

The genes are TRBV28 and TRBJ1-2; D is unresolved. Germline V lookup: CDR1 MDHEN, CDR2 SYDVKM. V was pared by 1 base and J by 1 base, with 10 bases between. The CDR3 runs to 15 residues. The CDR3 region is CASSLSGGLNYGYTF. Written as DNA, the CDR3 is TGTGCCAGCAGTTTATCGGGCGGCCTTAACTATGGCTACACCTTC.

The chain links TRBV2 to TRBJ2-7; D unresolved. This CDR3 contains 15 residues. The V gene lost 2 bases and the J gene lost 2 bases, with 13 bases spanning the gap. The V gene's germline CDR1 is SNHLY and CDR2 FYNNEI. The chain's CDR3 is CASSEWDNPTYEQYF. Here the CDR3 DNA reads TGTGCCAGCAGTGAATGGGATAACCCAACCTACGAGCAGTACTTC.

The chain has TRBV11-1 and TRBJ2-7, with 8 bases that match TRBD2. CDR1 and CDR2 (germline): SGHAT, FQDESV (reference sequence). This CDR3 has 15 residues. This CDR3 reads CATAAGAGGNYEQYF. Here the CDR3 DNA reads TGTGCTACAGCGGCTGGGGCGGGAGGCAACTACGAGCAGTACTTC.

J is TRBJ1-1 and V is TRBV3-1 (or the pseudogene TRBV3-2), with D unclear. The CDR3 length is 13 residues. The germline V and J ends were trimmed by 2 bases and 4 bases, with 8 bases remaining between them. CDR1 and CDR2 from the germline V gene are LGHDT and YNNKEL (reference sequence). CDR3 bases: TGTGCCAGCAGCCAATGGGTACGCACTGAAGCTTTCTTT. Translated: CASSQWVRTEAFF.

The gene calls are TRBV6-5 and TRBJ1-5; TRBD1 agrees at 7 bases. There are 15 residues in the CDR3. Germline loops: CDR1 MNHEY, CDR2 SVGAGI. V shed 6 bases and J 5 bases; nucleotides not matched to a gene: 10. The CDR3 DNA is TGTGCCAGCAGCAGACAGGGCTTTGAGGATCAGCCCCAGCATTTT. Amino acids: CASSRQGFEDQPQHF.

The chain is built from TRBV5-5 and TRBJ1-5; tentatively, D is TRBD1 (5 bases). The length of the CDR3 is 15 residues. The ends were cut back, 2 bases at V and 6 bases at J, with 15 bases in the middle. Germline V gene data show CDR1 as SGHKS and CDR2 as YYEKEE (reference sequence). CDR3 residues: CASSLVGGGGQPQHF. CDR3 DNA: TGTGCCAGCAGCTTAGTCGGCGGGGGTGGTCAGCCCCAGCATTTT.

The CDR3 nucleotides are TGCGCCAGCAGCCAGGACTCCACAGATACGCAGTATTTT. This codes for CASSQDSTDTQYF. This rearrangement joins TRBV5-1 to TRBJ2-3, with TRBD2 as a possible D gene (5 bases). CDR1 is SGHRS, CDR2 YFSETQ, per germline. Between the trimmed V and J ends, which lost 4 bases and 2 bases, there was a span of 8 bases. CDR3 size: 13 residues.

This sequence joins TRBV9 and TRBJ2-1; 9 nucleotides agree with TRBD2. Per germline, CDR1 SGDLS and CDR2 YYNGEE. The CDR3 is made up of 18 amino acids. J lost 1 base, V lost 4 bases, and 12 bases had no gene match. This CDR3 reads CASSSRRGLAGSYNEQFF. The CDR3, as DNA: TGTGCCAGCAGCTCCCGTCGGGGACTAGCTGGGTCCTACAATGAGCAGTTCTTC.

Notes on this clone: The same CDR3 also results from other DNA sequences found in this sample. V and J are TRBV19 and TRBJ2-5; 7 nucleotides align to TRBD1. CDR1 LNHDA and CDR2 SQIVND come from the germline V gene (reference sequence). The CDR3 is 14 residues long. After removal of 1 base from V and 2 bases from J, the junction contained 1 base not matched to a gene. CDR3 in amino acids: CASSIGGQQETQYF. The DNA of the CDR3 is TGTGCCAGTAGTATAGGGGGACAGCAAGAGACCCAGTACTTC.

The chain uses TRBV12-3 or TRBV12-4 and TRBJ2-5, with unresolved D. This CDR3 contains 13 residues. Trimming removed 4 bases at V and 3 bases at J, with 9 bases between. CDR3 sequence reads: CASSYWPEETQYF. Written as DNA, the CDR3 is TGTGCCAGCAGTTATTGGCCGGAAGAGACCCAGTACTTC.

CDR3 in amino acids: CASSQDLGRDGYTF. As DNA, the CDR3 is TGTGCCAGCAGCCAAGATTTAGGTCGGGACGGCTACACCTTC. This sequence joins TRBV3-1 (or the pseudogene TRBV3-2) and TRBJ1-2; tentatively, D is TRBD1 (5 bases). The CDR3 has 14 amino acids. Germline CDR1 is LGHDT and CDR2 is YNNKEL (reference sequence). V dropped 0 bases and J dropped 8 bases, with 13 bases sitting between them.

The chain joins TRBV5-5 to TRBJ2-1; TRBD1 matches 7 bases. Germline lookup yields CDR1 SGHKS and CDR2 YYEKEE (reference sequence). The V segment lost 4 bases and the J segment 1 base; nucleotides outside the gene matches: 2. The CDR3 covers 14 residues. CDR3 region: CASSRGQSYNEQFF. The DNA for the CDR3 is TGTGCCAGCAGCCGGGGACAGTCCTACAATGAGCAGTTCTTC.

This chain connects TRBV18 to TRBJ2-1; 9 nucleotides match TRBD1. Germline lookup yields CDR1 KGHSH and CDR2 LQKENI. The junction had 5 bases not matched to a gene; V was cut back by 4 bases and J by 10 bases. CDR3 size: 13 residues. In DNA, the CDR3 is TGTGCCAGCTCACTACAGGGGGCAGGGGAGCAGTTCTTC. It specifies CASSLQGAGEQFF.

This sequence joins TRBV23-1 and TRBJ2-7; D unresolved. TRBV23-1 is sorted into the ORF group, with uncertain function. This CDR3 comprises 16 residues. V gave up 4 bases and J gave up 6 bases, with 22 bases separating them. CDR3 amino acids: CASSPLSPRPLSEQYF. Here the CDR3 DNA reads TGCGCCAGCAGTCCACTCTCTCCTCGGCCGCTATCCGAGCAGTACTTC.

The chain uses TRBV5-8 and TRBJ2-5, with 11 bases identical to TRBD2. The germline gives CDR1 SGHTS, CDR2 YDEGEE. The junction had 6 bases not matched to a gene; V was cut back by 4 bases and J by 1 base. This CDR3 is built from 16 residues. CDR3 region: CASSQASGRFQETQYF. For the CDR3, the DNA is TGTGCCAGCAGCCAGGCTAGCGGGAGGTTCCAAGAGACCCAGTACTTC.

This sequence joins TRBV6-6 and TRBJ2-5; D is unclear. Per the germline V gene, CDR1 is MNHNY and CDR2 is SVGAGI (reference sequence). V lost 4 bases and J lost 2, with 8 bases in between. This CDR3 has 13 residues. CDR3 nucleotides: TGTGCCAGCAGTTTTTGGCAGCAAGAGACCCAGTACTTC. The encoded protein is CASSFWQQETQYF.

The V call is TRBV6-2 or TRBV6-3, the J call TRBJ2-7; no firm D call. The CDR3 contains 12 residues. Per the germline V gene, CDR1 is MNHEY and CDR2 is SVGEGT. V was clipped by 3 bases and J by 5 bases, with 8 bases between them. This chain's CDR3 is CASSYTVHEQYF. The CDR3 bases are TGTGCCAGCAGTTATACTGTCCACGAGCAGTACTTC.

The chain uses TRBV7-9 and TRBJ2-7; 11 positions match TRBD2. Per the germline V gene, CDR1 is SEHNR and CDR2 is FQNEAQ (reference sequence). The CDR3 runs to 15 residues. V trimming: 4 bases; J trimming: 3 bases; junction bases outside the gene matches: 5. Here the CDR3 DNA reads TGTGCCAGCAGCTCACTAGCGGGGGCCCGCTACGAGCAGTACTTC. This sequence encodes CASSSLAGARYEQYF.

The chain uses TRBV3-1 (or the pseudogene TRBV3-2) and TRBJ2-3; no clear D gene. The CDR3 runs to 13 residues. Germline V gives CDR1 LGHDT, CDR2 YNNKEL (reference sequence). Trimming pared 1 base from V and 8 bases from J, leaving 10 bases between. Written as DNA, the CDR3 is TGTGCCAGCAGCCAAGTTGAGTTTGGTACGCAGTATTTT. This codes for CASSQVEFGTQYF.